This TCR beta chain was profiled in a study of cytomegalovirus exposure and HLA in healthy donors. On the study more broadly: The Caucasian-associated ancestry cluster contained around four fifths of the approximately 420 genotyped donors.

The PCR employed 60 Vbeta primers together with 13 Jbeta primers. Measured with immunoSEQ multiplex PCR; TCRdb has only the in-frame clones, and not every one. Among about 150,000 clones, roughly 85% were seen once, and the ten largest hold around 3.2%. The V and J ends lost 5 bases and 2 bases respectively, with 7 bases between them. CDR3 length equals 13 residues. Germline lookup yields CDR1 SGHVS and CDR2 FNYEAQ. The chain is built from TRBV7-6 and TRBJ1-5; D gene uncertain. The specimen sequenced was PBMCs. The TCR originated in a male donor in good health and CMV-seronegative. This CDR3 reads CASSPPGNQPQHF. The CDR3 DNA sequence: TGTGCCAGCAGCCCCCCAGGCAATCAGCCCCAGCATTTT.